These 13 T cell receptor beta chains came from one sample sequenced in a study of human T cells and chemical hapten exposure. From the RACE reads, TCRdb called clonotypes with MiXCR, one entry per CDR3 protein. The sample has 240,000 or so distinct CDR3 sequences; about 8.6% are singletons. The time point here: pre-sensitization, week 0. Treatment meaning: therapeutic diphenylcyclopropenone sensitization with weekly scalp DPC. Sequencing used whole blood, obtained in connection with sensitization to the hapten diphenylcyclopropenone (DPC). These receptors were collected from a middle-aged woman with alopecia areata. Some clones in this sample may be carry-over from other donors' samples.

This clonotype has only a few counts. The CDR3 DNA sequence: TGTGCCAGCAGGAGCGGGAGAGGCGAGCAGTACTTC. This translates into CASRSGRGEQYF. The J gene is TRBJ2-7, the V gene TRBV6-2 or TRBV6-3; TRBD2 agrees at 8 bases. Germline assignment: CDR1 MNHEY and CDR2 SVGEGT. CDR3 size: 12 residues. With V trimmed by 6 bases and J by 6 bases, 4 bases remained unmatched.

The V gene is TRBV11-2, the J gene TRBJ1-4; D is possibly TRBD1 (6 bases). Germline CDR1 is SGHAT and CDR2 is FQNNGV. The CDR3 runs to 15 residues. Deletions cut 5 bases from V and 3 bases from J, with 13 bases between. Here the CDR3 DNA reads TGTGCCAGCAGCCGCCCGGGACACCCTAATGAAAAACTGTTTTTT. It translates to CASSRPGHPNEKLFF.

In this sample, this clonotype turned up a few times. This chain uses TRBV9 with TRBJ2-1; D call uncertain. With 2 bases removed from V and 7 bases from J, the gap between germline ends came to 10 bases. Germline CDR1 and CDR2: SGDLS and YYNGEE. This CDR3 contains 13 residues. The DNA for the CDR3 is TGTGCCAGCAGCGTGGAACCCGGTAATGAGCAGTTCTTC. Translating it yields CASSVEPGNEQFF.

This clonotype came up a few times. The chain employs TRBV11-3 and TRBJ2-3; 11 bases agree with TRBD2. The CDR3 consists of 13 residues. The V gene end was trimmed by 1 base and the J gene end by 11 bases; junction bases not matched to a gene: 2. CDR1 is SGHNT and CDR2 is YENEEA in the germline V gene. This chain's CDR3 is CASSLGTSGQQYF. The CDR3 region has the DNA TGTGCCAGCAGCTTAGGGACTAGCGGGCAGCAGTATTTT.

This clonotype came up a few times. V usage is TRBV24-1 and J usage is TRBJ2-3; D not certain. Germline loops: CDR1 KGHDR, CDR2 SFDVKD. The CDR3 covers 14 residues. The V end lost 0 bases, the J end lost 2 bases, and 5 bases lay between the germline ends. The CDR3 coding sequence is TGTGCCACCAGTGATTTGCACAACACAGATACGCAGTATTTT. Translating it yields CATSDLHNTDTQYF.

This clonotype was found a few times. V is TRBV27 and J is TRBJ1-3; possible D gene TRBD1, 6 bases. The CDR3 has 15 residues. Germline V lookup: CDR1 MNHEY, CDR2 SMNVEV (reference sequence). Between the trimmed V and J ends, which lost 5 bases and 0 bases, there was a span of 11 bases. As DNA, the CDR3 is TGTGCCAGCAGTCGGACAGTTCCCTCTGGAAACACCATATATTTT. Translating it yields CASSRTVPSGNTIYF.

The V and J genes are TRBV25-1 and TRBJ2-7; 10 bases are a match to TRBD2. Germline CDR1 MGHDK, CDR2 SYGVNS. CDR3 length equals 12 residues. Losses at the gene ends were 5 bases for V and 7 bases for J; bases not matched to a gene: 2. The CDR3, as DNA: TGTGCCAGCAGTCTTAGCGGGAGGGAGCAGTACTTC. Protein sequence: CASSLSGREQYF.

The rearrangement links TRBV7-2 to TRBJ1-5; no firm D call. CDR3 size: 12 residues. CDR1 and CDR2 from the germline V gene are SGHTA and FQGNSA. V lost 2 bases to trimming and J lost 5 bases, with 4 bases between them. DNA for the CDR3: TGTGCCAGCAGCTTAAATGATCAGCCCCAGCATTTT. As protein: CASSLNDQPQHF.

V and J are TRBV6-6 and TRBJ2-2; 10 bases are shared with TRBD2. The germline V gene encodes CDR1 MNHNY and CDR2 SVGAGI (reference sequence). V lost 5 bases and J lost 7; bases outside the gene matches: 4. The CDR3 has 14 amino acids. This chain's CDR3 is CASSLAGEGGELFF. In DNA, the CDR3 is TGTGCCAGCAGTCTAGCGGGAGAGGGCGGGGAGCTGTTTTTT.

On this clonotype itself: A single base separates this from a much larger clone, so it may be a read error. The V call is TRBV6-1, the J call TRBJ2-5; no reliable D call. The CDR3 has 14 residues. The ends were cut back, 6 bases at V and 2 bases at J, with 13 bases in the middle. The germline V gene encodes CDR1 MNHNS and CDR2 SASEGT. The CDR3 spells CASRRSDVQETQYF. The CDR3 region has the DNA TGTGCCAGCAGGCGGTCAGACGTTCAAGAGACCCAGTACTTC.

This clonotype was found many times. This chain joins TRBV6-2 or TRBV6-3 and TRBJ2-7; 8 bases match TRBD1. The CDR3 is 15 amino acids. Losses at the gene ends were 6 bases for V and 4 bases for J; bases not matched to a gene: 11. CDR1 and CDR2 from the germline V gene are MNHEY and SVGEGT. DNA for the CDR3: TGTGCCAGCAGCGGACAGGGAACCATCAGTTACGAGCAGTACTTC. Translation gives CASSGQGTISYEQYF.

The chain couples TRBV20-1 to TRBJ2-3; D uncertain. The CDR3 is 11 residues long. Germline values: CDR1 DFQATT, CDR2 SNEGSKA (reference sequence). Trimming removed 6 bases at V and 5 bases at J, with 9 bases between. The CDR3 loop reads CSADVLDTQYF. The CDR3 DNA reads as TGCAGTGCCGACGTATTAGATACGCAGTATTTT.

Concerning this clonotype: The junction departs from the called germline gene at one end, perhaps through a read error. This rearrangement joins TRBV5-5 to TRBJ2-7; 8 bases line up with TRBD2. The CDR3 contains 15 residues. CDR1 is SGHKS and CDR2 is YYEKEE in the germline V gene (reference sequence). The CDR3 DNA reads TGTGCCAGTAGCTCGTACGGGGGACTAGTCTCCGAGCAGTACTTC. Its protein is CASSSYGGLVSEQYF.